This T cell receptor (beta chain) emerged from a study of cytomegalovirus exposure and HLA in healthy donors. Whole-study context: Among the 398 genotyped donors, 65% to 90% were placed in the Caucasian-associated ancestry cluster.

Study outcomes and limitations: A cluster of highly shared sequence variants was likely a sequencing artifact. The CMV antigen specificity of a few CMV-associated chains was confirmed through in vitro analysis.

Remarks on this clone: Its antigen is undetermined.

V lost 5 bases, J lost 4 bases, and 6 bases stayed unmatched. The germline gives CDR1 SGHTA, CDR2 FQGNSA. The CDR3 is 14 residues long. The PCR employed 60 Vbeta primers together with 13 Jbeta primers. Generated by immunoSEQ multiplex PCR, the TCRdb table keeps only in-frame clones and is missing some. The table lists around 120,000 clones, with around 3.9% in the top ten. There were likely unrecorded immune exposures, though donors were nominally healthy when sampled. The chain uses TRBV7-2 and TRBJ2-5, with 8 bases fitting TRBD2. Sequencing input: PBMCs. This clonotype originated in a man between 18 and 29 years old in good health and CMV-seronegative. The CDR3 region is CASSKPLAAETQYF. The CDR3 DNA reads TGTGCCAGCAGCAAACCACTAGCGGCAGAGACCCAGTACTTC.